The clone carrying this T cell receptor beta chain was counted only a few times. Its target is not known. This specimen comes from a study of cytomegalovirus exposure and HLA in healthy donors. Study results and caveats: In a later analysis, HLA-associated TCR beta chains were more clonally expanded than equally common others.

Primers included in the PCR were 60 Vbeta and 13 Jbeta primers. As originally analysed: An analysis performed later counted 70 million to 90 million unique TCR beta chains (around 10 million of them shared). Data came from immunoSEQ multiplex PCR; TCRdb stores just in-frame clones and leaves some out. V, J and clone size derive from that table, while D and trimming were established from the DNA sequence. The sample contains 130,000 or so clones, 70% to 75% of which appear only once. The CDR3 spans 18 residues. The source of this sequence is a woman in her thirties or forties in good health and CMV-seropositive. Material for sequencing was PBMCs. The rearrangement uses TRBV21-1 and TRBJ2-4; TRBD1, the D gene given by the table, was not confirmed from the DNA. TRBV21-1 is a known pseudogene. CDR3 DNA: TGTGCCAGCAGCAAAAACCCACAGGGCCCACTAGCCAAAAACATTCAGTACTTC. Encoded protein: CASSKNPQGPLAKNIQYF.